This T cell receptor beta chain appears in the sequencing data of a study of T cells in localized non-small cell lung cancer. Findings and caveats of the study: Uninvolved adjacent lung had the highest recorded T cell clonality, with tumor below it. A single tumor region was sequenced, leaving heterogeneity possible. For the top 100 tumor clones, a median about 60 also appeared in adjacent lung.

This clone was counted only a few times. Its cognate antigen is unknown. Germline V lookup: CDR1 MGHRA, CDR2 YSYEKL. V was cut by 5 bases and J by 2 bases, with 16 bases left in between. The CDR3 totals 16 residues. Generated by immunoSEQ multiplex PCR, the TCRdb table keeps only in-frame clones and is missing some. The data show approximately 5,200 clones, around 43% seen once. The material sequenced was lung tumor tissue, taken before any cancer treatment. This rearrangement joins TRBV4-1 to TRBJ2-1, with no clear D. The receptor's source is a man aged 35-75 years with stage I lung adenocarcinoma. The CDR3: CASSAIGLDPYNEQFF. CDR3 DNA: TGCGCCAGCAGCGCTATTGGGTTGGACCCCTACAATGAGCAGTTCTTC.